This TCR beta chain came from a study of blood T cell repertoires in COVID-19. Germline assignment: CDR1 MDHEN and CDR2 SYDVKM. The V end lost 7 bases, the J end lost 2 bases, and 12 bases lay between the germline ends. The CDR3 is 15 residues long. Sequencing was performed with immunoSEQ multiplex PCR; in TCRdb, only in-frame clones are kept and a portion is missing. The sample shows tens of thousands of clones, about 90% of them seen only once. The sequenced sample consisted of peripheral blood. This receptor was identified in a woman in her 70s with acute or convalescent COVID-19. V usage is TRBV28 and J usage is TRBJ1-6, with D perhaps matching TRBD1 (5 bases). The CDR3 spells CASNHGGTYNSPLHF. CDR3 sequence (DNA): TGTGCCAGCAACCACGGGGGGACCTATAATTCACCCCTCCACTTT. Based on the CDR3 plus reference TRBV28 and TRBJ1-6, the full variable domain is DVKVTQSSRYLVKRTGEKVFLECVQDMDHENMFWYRQDPGLGLRLIYFSYDVKMKEKGDIPEGYSVSREKKERFSLILESASTNQTSMYLCASNHGGTYNSPLHFGNGTRLTVT.